This entry lists 18 T cell receptor beta chains sequenced from one sample in a study of CD8+ T cells in alopecia areata. cDNA serving as the sequencing template came from extracted, reverse transcribed RNA. The table came from immunoSEQ multiplex PCR; TCRdb's copy has only in-frame clones and leaves some out. The sample comprises some 110,000 clones, about three fifths of which are singletons, and almost 30% rests with the top ten. Treatment defined: oral pan-JAK inhibitor, 5-10 mg twice daily. The starting material was CD8+ T cells sorted from blood, obtained at week 4, from a patient treated with tofacitinib. Source of these receptors: a human donor with alopecia areata.

The rearrangement links TRBV18 to TRBJ1-1; possibly TRBD1 for D (6 bases). The CDR3 has 15 residues. CDR1 KGHSH and CDR2 LQKENI come from the germline V gene. V was cut by 0 bases and J by 5 bases, with 13 bases left in between. The CDR3 region has the DNA TGTGCCAGCTCACCACCGACAGGTCCGGGGACTGAAGCTTTCTTT. Protein product: CASSPPTGPGTEAFF.

There are a few counts of this clone. V is TRBV30 and J is TRBJ2-7; D is possibly TRBD2 (5 bases). Germline loops: CDR1 GTSNPN, CDR2 SVGIG (reference sequence). The V and J ends lost 3 bases and 3 bases respectively, with 9 bases between them. The CDR3 spans 12 residues. The CDR3 is CAWSPTNYEQYF. CDR3 sequence (DNA): TGTGCCTGGAGCCCGACTAACTACGAGCAGTACTTC.

The chain links TRBV7-9 to TRBJ1-4, with no clear D. Trimming stripped 5 bases from V and 8 bases from J, with 12 bases between. Per germline, CDR1 SEHNR and CDR2 FQNEAQ (reference sequence). The CDR3 contains 13 residues. CDR3 region: CASSPLGREKLFF. In DNA, the CDR3 is TGTGCCAGCAGCCCCTTGGGTCGGGAAAAACTGTTTTTT.

V usage is TRBV27 and J usage is TRBJ1-6; D remains ambiguous. The CDR3 totals 14 residues. Germline-derived CDR1 and CDR2 are MNHEY and SMNVEV (reference sequence). The V gene lost 7 bases and the J gene lost 8 bases, with 15 bases spanning the gap. Here the CDR3 DNA reads TGTGCCAGCACCCCTGTGGGCGGGGATTCACCCCTCCACTTT. Amino acids: CASTPVGGDSPLHF.

This chain links TRBV4-1 with TRBJ2-5; 8 nucleotides agree with TRBD1. The germline V gene encodes CDR1 MGHRA and CDR2 YSYEKL. V shed 3 bases, J shed 3 bases, and the junction held 3 bases outside the gene matches. The CDR3 loop spans 14 amino acids. This CDR3 reads CASSQLTGEETQYF. CDR3 DNA sequence: TGCGCCAGCAGCCAGCTGACAGGGGAAGAGACCCAGTACTTC.

V gene TRBV7-9 combines with J gene TRBJ2-3, with 8 bases aligning to TRBD1. Trimming at V came to 4 bases and at J to 4 bases, leaving 7 bases not matched to a gene. From germline, CDR1 is SEHNR and CDR2 FQNEAQ (reference sequence). The CDR3 covers 15 residues. In DNA form, the CDR3 reads TGTGCCAGCAGCTCCCGGGACAGGATCGCAGATACGCAGTATTTT. Protein: CASSSRDRIADTQYF.

The chain couples TRBV30 to TRBJ1-2; D remains ambiguous. Germline V gene data show CDR1 as GTSNPN and CDR2 as SVGIG (reference sequence). Trimming stripped 5 bases from V and 3 bases from J, with 4 bases between. The CDR3 spans 10 residues. Here the CDR3 reads CAWEDYGYTF. Here the CDR3 DNA reads TGTGCCTGGGAAGACTATGGCTACACCTTC.

The V and J genes are TRBV29-1 and TRBJ2-1, with 9 bases identical to TRBD2. The length of the CDR3 is 11 residues. The germline gives CDR1 SQVTM, CDR2 ANQGSEA. V lost 3 bases to trimming and J lost 11 bases; unmatched junction nucleotides: 2. The CDR3 spells CSVDLAGKQFF. The CDR3 nucleotides read TGCAGCGTTGATCTAGCGGGGAAGCAGTTCTTC.

This clone was detected a few times. The chain combines TRBV7-9 with TRBJ2-7; 8 bases map to TRBD1. The germline CDR1 and CDR2 sequences are SEHNR and FQNEAQ (reference sequence). This CDR3 comprises 15 residues. The junction had 11 bases not matched to a gene; V was cut back by 4 bases and J by 6 bases. The chain's CDR3 is CASSSTNRGIGEQYF. The DNA for the CDR3 is TGTGCCAGCAGCTCTACCAACAGGGGGATTGGCGAGCAGTACTTC.

This chain joins TRBV30 and TRBJ1-1, with TRBD1 identical over 8 bases. CDR1 is GTSNPN, CDR2 SVGIG, per germline (reference sequence). Trimming cost V 2 bases and J 2 bases; bases outside gene matches: 7. CDR3 length: 15 residues. CDR3 region: CAWSLVGQGNTEAFF. CDR3 coding DNA: TGTGCCTGGAGTCTAGTAGGACAGGGAAACACTGAAGCTTTCTTT.

The chain carries TRBV7-9 and TRBJ2-1, with D perhaps TRBD1 (5 bases). Germline loops: CDR1 SEHNR, CDR2 FQNEAQ (reference sequence). CDR3 size: 15 residues. Between the trimmed V and J ends, which lost 5 bases and 4 bases, there was a span of 15 bases. CDR3 sequence reads: CASSLVRVAYNEQFF. The CDR3 DNA is TGTGCCAGCAGCCTTGTCAGGGTAGCTTACAATGAGCAGTTCTTC.

The chain is built from TRBV4-1 and TRBJ2-7, with D perhaps assigned TRBD1 or TRBD2 (6 bases each). Trimming removed 1 base from V and 4 bases from J, with 11 bases in between. Germline assignment: CDR1 MGHRA and CDR2 YSYEKL. The CDR3 covers 14 residues. As DNA, the CDR3 is TGCGCCAGCAGCCAAGGTGTAGGGGGGTACGAGCAGTACTTC. As protein: CASSQGVGGYEQYF.

The CDR3 DNA reads TGTGCCAGCAGCTTGGGCTCTCGCGGCCAGCCCCAGCATTTT. Its translation is CASSLGSRGQPQHF. V is TRBV5-6 and J is TRBJ1-5, with D hard to call. The CDR3 runs 14 residues. The V gene's germline CDR1 is SGHDT and CDR2 YYEEEE. Trimming stripped 0 bases from V and 7 bases from J, with 11 bases between.

This clone has just a few counts. The V and J genes are TRBV4-2 and TRBJ2-7, with D perhaps TRBD2 (6 bases). CDR3 length: 13 amino acids. Germline CDR1 reads LGHNA; CDR2 reads YNFKEQ. V lost 5 bases and J lost 6, with 14 bases in between. This CDR3 reads CASSEGRRTEQYF. The CDR3 DNA reads TGTGCCAGCAGCGAAGGGAGGCGGACCGAGCAGTACTTC.

The chain joins TRBV29-1 to TRBJ2-5, with 8 bases matching TRBD2. The CDR3 consists of 15 residues. Germline V gene data show CDR1 as SQVTM and CDR2 as ANQGSEA. With 6 bases clipped from V and 3 bases from J, the junction kept 12 bases outside the gene matches. CDR3 sequence: CSVAERGIPKETQYF. CDR3 nucleotide sequence: TGCAGCGTCGCGGAGCGGGGGATCCCCAAAGAGACCCAGTACTTC.

The V and J genes are TRBV7-9 and TRBJ1-2; 7 bases are a match to TRBD1. Losses at the gene ends were 5 bases for V and 8 bases for J; bases not matched to a gene: 17. The CDR3 length is 16 residues. Germline assignment: CDR1 SEHNR and CDR2 FQNEAQ (reference sequence). The CDR3 DNA reads TGTGCCAGCAGCCAACAACAGGGGAACTCACTCCGAGGCTACACCTTC. This sequence encodes CASSQQQGNSLRGYTF.

The rearrangement uses TRBV27 and TRBJ2-7, with TRBD1 as a possible D gene (6 bases). Germline-derived CDR1 and CDR2 are MNHEY and SMNVEV (reference sequence). Trimming took off 4 bases at V and 3 bases at J, with 13 bases between the two ends. This CDR3 is built from 14 residues. The CDR3 sequence: CASSYGQRNYEQYF. CDR3 DNA: TGTGCCAGCAGTTACGGACAGCGCAACTACGAGCAGTACTTC.

In its sample, this clone was seen a few times. This rearrangement joins TRBV30 to TRBJ1-1, with a weak D call TRBD1 (5 bases). This CDR3 has 14 residues. Germline CDR1 reads GTSNPN; CDR2 reads SVGIG (reference sequence). Trimming pared 2 bases from V and 10 bases from J, leaving 20 bases between. Here the CDR3 reads CAWSPIGREQGAFF. The CDR3 DNA is TGTGCCTGGAGTCCTATTGGGCGGGAGCAGGGAGCTTTCTTT.